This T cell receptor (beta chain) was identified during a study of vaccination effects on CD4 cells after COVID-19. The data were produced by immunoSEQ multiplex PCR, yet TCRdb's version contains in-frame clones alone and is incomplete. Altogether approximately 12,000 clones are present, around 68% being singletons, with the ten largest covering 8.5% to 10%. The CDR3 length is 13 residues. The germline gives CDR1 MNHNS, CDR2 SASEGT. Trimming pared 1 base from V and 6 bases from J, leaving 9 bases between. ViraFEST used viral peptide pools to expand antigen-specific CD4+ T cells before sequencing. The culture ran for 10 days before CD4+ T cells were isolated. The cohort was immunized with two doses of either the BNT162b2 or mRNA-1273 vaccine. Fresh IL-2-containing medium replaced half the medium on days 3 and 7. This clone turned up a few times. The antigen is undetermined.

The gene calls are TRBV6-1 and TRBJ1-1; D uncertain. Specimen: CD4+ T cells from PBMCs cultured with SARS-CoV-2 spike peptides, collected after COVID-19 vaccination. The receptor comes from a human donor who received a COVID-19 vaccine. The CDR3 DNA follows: TGTGCCAGCAGTGAAGAGTGGCAGCCTGAAGCTTTCTTT. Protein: CASSEEWQPEAFF.